This is a list of T cell receptor beta chains from one sample in a study of shared clonotypes between healthy human individuals. Sequencing used immunoSEQ multiplex PCR; TCRdb keeps in-frame clones, though not all of them. The sample gives more than 2,000,000 clones, just over 90% of which show up once; 0.39% is in the top ten. The sample comprised naive CD4+ T cells from PBMCs. Every receptor here comes from a man between 18 and 29 years old in good health. Some clones in this sample may be carry-over from other donors' samples. The CDR3 runs from the conserved cysteine through the conserved F or W. The order of the fields is J gene, clone size, V gene, D gene, CDR3 protein, CDR3 DNA. The D gene is left open where the match is weak. Not all rows give a size; the values are once, few, many and, for expanded clones, a class.

TRBJ2-2	.	TRBV27	.	CASRRQTGELFF	TGTGCCAGCAGACGACAGACCGGGGAGCTGTTTTTT
TRBJ2-3	few	TRBV19	TRBD2	CASRQIGLAIGADTQYF	TGTGCCAGCCGACAAATAGGACTAGCGATTGGGGCAGATACGCAGTATTTT
TRBJ1-1	.	TRBV20-1	.	CTPPGGYEAFF	TGCACCCCGCCCGGGGGCTACGAAGCTTTCTTT
TRBJ1-5	few	TRBV5-1	.	CASSLGAGGAKMPQHF	TGCGCCAGCAGCTTGGGGGCAGGAGGTGCGAAGATGCCCCAGCATTTT
TRBJ2-1	once	TRBV11-2	.	CASSRGVRADEQFF	TGTGCCAGCAGCCGCGGTGTCCGGGCGGATGAGCAGTTCTTC
TRBJ2-7	.	TRBV19	.	CASNTGHSYEQYF	TGTGCCAGTAACACAGGGCACTCCTACGAGCAGTACTTC
TRBJ1-5	.	TRBV5-1	.	CASSEGVGQPQHF	TGCGCCAGCAGCGAGGGTGTTGGTCAGCCCCAGCATTTT
TRBJ2-1	.	TRBV7-2	TRBD1	CASSADRGPNEQFF	TGTGCCAGCAGCGCTGACAGGGGGCCGAATGAGCAGTTCTTC
TRBJ2-3	.	TRBV7-8	.	CASSQPGGITDTQYF	TGTGCCAGCAGCCAACCTGGCGGAATCACAGATACGCAGTATTTT
TRBJ2-3	.	TRBV10-3	TRBD2	CAISERRRTSVADTQYF	TGTGCCATCAGTGAGCGCCGGAGGACTAGCGTGGCAGATACGCAGTATTTT
TRBJ2-1	.	TRBV7-2	.	CASSQNREANEQFF	TGTGCCAGCAGCCAGAACAGGGAGGCCAATGAGCAGTTCTTC
TRBJ2-6	.	TRBV19	.	CASSLFGERSGANVLTF	TGTGCCAGTAGCCTCTTTGGGGAACGCTCTGGGGCCAACGTCCTGACTTTC
TRBJ2-3	.	TRBV6-1	.	CASSPDPILSDTQYF	TGTGCCAGCAGCCCGGACCCGATATTGTCAGATACGCAGTATTTT
TRBJ1-1	.	TRBV28	.	CASSLPPQGAEAFF	TGTGCCAGCAGTTTACCACCGCAGGGCGCTGAAGCTTTCTTT
TRBJ2-7	.	TRBV5-1	TRBD2	CASSSGTSGMYEQYF	TGCGCCAGCAGCTCCGGGACTAGCGGGATGTACGAGCAGTACTTC
TRBJ2-1	.	TRBV15	.	CATSRDMFNEQFF	TGTGCCACCAGCAGAGATATGTTCAATGAGCAGTTCTTC
TRBJ1-5	.	TRBV2	.	CASAAGRGNQPQHF	TGTGCCAGCGCGGCGGGTAGAGGCAATCAGCCCCAGCATTTT
TRBJ1-3	.	TRBV6-5	.	CASSRAGFSGNTIYF	TGTGCCAGCAGCCGCGCAGGGTTCTCTGGAAACACCATATATTTT
TRBJ2-7	.	TRBV19	.	CASSLPGGYEQYF	TGTGCCAGTAGCCTCCCCGGTGGGTACGAGCAGTACTTC
TRBJ1-4	.	TRBV10-3	.	CAIRGDLNEKLFF	TGTGCCATCAGGGGAGACCTTAATGAAAAACTGTTTTTT
TRBJ2-1	once	TRBV7-9	.	CASSLGAGGPEQFF	TGTGCCAGCAGCTTAGGAGCAGGGGGGCCGGAGCAGTTCTTC
TRBJ2-3	.	TRBV5-4	TRBD1	CASSSRRTGRTDTQYF	TGTGCCAGCAGCTCTCGTCGGACAGGCCGTACAGATACGCAGTATTTT
TRBJ2-7	.	TRBV28	TRBD1	CASSLATGGAYEQYF	TGTGCCAGCAGCCTCGCGACAGGGGGCGCGTACGAGCAGTACTTC
TRBJ1-1	.	TRBV4-3	.	CASSQAPGYGEAFF	TGCGCCAGCAGCCAAGCCCCGGGATATGGTGAAGCTTTCTTT
TRBJ1-2	.	TRBV11-2	TRBD1	CASSPRGRGQDGYTF	TGTGCCAGCAGCCCCCGCGGTAGGGGGCAGGATGGCTACACCTTC
TRBJ1-1	.	TRBV4-1	.	CASSQGAGVPWWAFF	TGCGCCAGCAGCCAAGGTGCGGGGGTTCCGTGGTGGGCTTTCTTT
TRBJ2-7	.	TRBV10-3	.	CAISTQFYEQYF	TGTGCCATCAGTACACAGTTTTACGAGCAGTACTTC
TRBJ2-4	.	TRBV13	TRBD2	CASSSSGGAKNIQYF	TGTGCCAGCAGCTCCAGCGGGGGGGCCAAAAACATTCAGTACTTC
TRBJ1-4	few	TRBV10-3	.	CAISEGREKLFF	TGTGCCATCAGTGAGGGTCGAGAAAAACTGTTTTTT
TRBJ1-1	.	TRBV7-3	TRBD1	CASSSPGQGSTEAFF	TGTGCCAGCAGCTCTCCGGGACAGGGGAGCACTGAAGCTTTCTTT
TRBJ2-1	.	TRBV11-3	.	CASSLNNAAGSYNEQFF	TGTGCCAGCAGCTTAAATAACGCAGCCGGCTCCTACAATGAGCAGTTCTTC
TRBJ2-5	.	TRBV18	TRBD1	CASSPTGNKETQYF	TGTGCCAGCTCACCGACAGGGAACAAAGAGACCCAGTACTTC
TRBJ2-1	.	TRBV7-3	TRBD2	CASSPQPGLAVPPSYNEQFF	TGTGCCAGCAGCCCGCAACCGGGACTAGCGGTCCCGCCCTCCTACAATGAGCAGTTCTTC
TRBJ2-1	.	TRBV27	.	CASSLEDNLNEQFF	TGTGCCAGCAGTTTAGAGGACAACCTAAATGAGCAGTTCTTC
TRBJ2-1	.	TRBV2	TRBD2	CASTPWGASGSSYNEQFF	TGTGCCAGCACCCCATGGGGGGCTAGCGGGAGCTCCTACAATGAGCAGTTCTTC
TRBJ2-7	.	TRBV25-1	TRBD1	CASSEPGQGAGYEQYF	TGTGCCAGCAGTGAACCGGGACAGGGGGCCGGCTACGAGCAGTACTTC
TRBJ1-2	.	TRBV18	.	CASSPRAVVYGYTF	TGTGCCAGCTCACCACGGGCGGTTGTGTATGGCTACACCTTC
TRBJ2-1	once	TRBV7-5	.	CVRSLTTSGFPNEQFF	TGTGTCAGAAGCTTGACGACTAGCGGGTTCCCCAATGAGCAGTTCTTC
TRBJ2-1	.	TRBV6-1	.	CASSAQLGTYNEQFF	TGTGCCAGCAGTGCCCAGCTGGGTACCTACAATGAGCAGTTCTTC
TRBJ2-1	.	TRBV7-9	TRBD1	CASSNRDRGRHEQFF	TGTGCCAGCAGCAACCGGGACAGGGGGCGCCATGAGCAGTTCTTC
TRBJ2-7	.	TRBV25-1	.	CASSEPGYRTYEQYF	TGTGCCAGCAGTGAACCGGGGTATAGGACCTACGAGCAGTACTTC
TRBJ1-5	.	TRBV9	TRBD1	CASSRDRVSNQPQHF	TGTGCCAGCAGCCGAGACAGGGTCAGCAATCAGCCCCAGCATTTT
TRBJ2-6	.	TRBV5-1	.	CASSLAVGSNVLTF	TGCGCCAGCAGCTTGGCAGTAGGTTCCAACGTCCTGACTTTC
TRBJ2-7	.	TRBV7-9	.	CASKIADRSYEQYF	TGTGCCAGCAAGATTGCAGACAGATCCTACGAGCAGTACTTC
TRBJ2-4	.	TRBV5-1	.	CASSLDGLVNIQYF	TGCGCCAGCAGCTTGGATGGGTTGGTAAACATTCAGTACTTC
TRBJ1-2	.	TRBV7-8	.	CASSLAGGAGGGYTF	TGTGCCAGCAGCTTAGCTGGGGGGGCGGGCGGAGGCTACACCTTC
TRBJ1-3	.	TRBV27	.	CASRGYSGNTIYF	TGTGCCAGCAGGGGATACTCTGGAAACACCATATATTTT
TRBJ1-1	.	TRBV29-1	.	CSVEVRGGTNTEAFF	TGCAGCGTTGAAGTTAGGGGGGGGACGAACACTGAAGCTTTCTTT